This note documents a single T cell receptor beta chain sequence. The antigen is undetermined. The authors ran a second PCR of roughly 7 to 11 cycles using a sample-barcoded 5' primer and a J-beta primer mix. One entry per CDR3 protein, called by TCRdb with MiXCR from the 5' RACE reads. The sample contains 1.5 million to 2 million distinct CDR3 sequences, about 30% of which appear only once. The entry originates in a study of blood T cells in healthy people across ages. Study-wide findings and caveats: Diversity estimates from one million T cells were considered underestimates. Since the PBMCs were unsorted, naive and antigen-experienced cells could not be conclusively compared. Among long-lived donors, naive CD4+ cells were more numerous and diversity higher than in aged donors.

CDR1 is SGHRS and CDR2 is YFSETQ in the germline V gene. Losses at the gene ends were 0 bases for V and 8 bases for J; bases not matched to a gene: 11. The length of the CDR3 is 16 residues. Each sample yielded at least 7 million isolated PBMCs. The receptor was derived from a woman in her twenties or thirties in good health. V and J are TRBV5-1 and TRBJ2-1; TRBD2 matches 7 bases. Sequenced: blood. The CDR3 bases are TGCGCCAGCAGCTTGGACGTGGGAGGGCCCTCGGATGAGCAGTTCTTC. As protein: CASSLDVGGPSDEQFF.